The clone carrying this T cell receptor (beta chain) was seen a handful of times. Its antigen remains unknown. The sample belongs to a study of beta chain features in type 1 diabetes. Overall study findings and caveats: All four CD4+ subsets from Type 1 diabetes patients carried moderately but significantly shorter TCRB CDR3s. In cDNA sequencing, cells with high TCR expression could be over-represented. At VDJ recombination sites, type 1 diabetes patients had fewer insertions and more deleted nucleotides.

Expressed TCRB transcripts were sequenced, since all the RNA that had been isolated was reverse transcribed. The table came from immunoSEQ multiplex PCR; TCRdb's copy has only in-frame clones and leaves some out. The sample records around 710,000 clones, roughly 12% being singletons. In germline, CDR1 is SGHTA, CDR2 FQGNSA. The V and J ends lost 3 bases and 7 bases, in that order; junction bases with no gene match: 4. The CDR3 runs 13 residues. This chain links TRBV7-2 with TRBJ1-2; 8 bases are a match to TRBD1. The specimen sequenced was naive CD4+ T cells from blood. The clonotype originates from a young man with type 1 diabetes. The DNA for the CDR3 is TGTGCCAGCAGCTTTGCCCAGGGGGCTGGCTACACCTTC. It yields the protein CASSFAQGAGYTF.